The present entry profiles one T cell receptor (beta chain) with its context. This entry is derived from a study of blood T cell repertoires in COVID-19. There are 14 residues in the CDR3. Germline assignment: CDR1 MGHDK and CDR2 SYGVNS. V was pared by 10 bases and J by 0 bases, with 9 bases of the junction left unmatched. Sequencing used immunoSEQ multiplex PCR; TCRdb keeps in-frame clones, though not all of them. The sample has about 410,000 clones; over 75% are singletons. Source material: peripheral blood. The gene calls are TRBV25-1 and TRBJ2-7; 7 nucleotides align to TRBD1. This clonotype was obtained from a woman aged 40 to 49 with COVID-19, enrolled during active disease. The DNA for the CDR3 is TGTGCCAACCACGGACAGGAGAGCTCCTACGAGCAGTACTTC. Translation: CANHGQESSYEQYF.